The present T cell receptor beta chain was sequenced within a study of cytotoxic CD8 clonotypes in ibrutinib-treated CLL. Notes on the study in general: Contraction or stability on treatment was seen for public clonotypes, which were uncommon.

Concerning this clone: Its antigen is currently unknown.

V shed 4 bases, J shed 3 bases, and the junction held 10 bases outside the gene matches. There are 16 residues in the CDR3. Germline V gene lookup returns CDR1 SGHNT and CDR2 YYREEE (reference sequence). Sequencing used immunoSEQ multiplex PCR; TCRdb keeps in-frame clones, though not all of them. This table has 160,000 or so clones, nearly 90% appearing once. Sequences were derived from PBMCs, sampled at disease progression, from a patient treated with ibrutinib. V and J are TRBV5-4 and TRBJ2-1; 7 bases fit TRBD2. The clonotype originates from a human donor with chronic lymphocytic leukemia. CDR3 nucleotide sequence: TGTGCCAGCAGCCCGCGGACTAGTCGCAGCTACAATGAGCAGTTCTTC. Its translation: CASSPRTSRSYNEQFF.